The present entry profiles one TCR beta chain with its context. Antigen: not known. J gave up 8 bases and V 2 bases, and 4 bases lay outside the gene matches. This CDR3 comprises 15 residues. CDR1 and CDR2 (germline): SEHNR, FQNEAQ (reference sequence). This sample was included in a study of cytomegalovirus exposure and HLA in healthy donors. Broader study findings: Accurate predictions that matched the HLA-A and HLA-B alleles of most subjects were reportedly made from TCR beta sequences. A later analysis linked a missense DCLRE1C variant to TCR beta V- and J-gene trimming.

Use of 60 Vbeta and 13 Jbeta primers characterized the PCR. The repertoire was sequenced with immunoSEQ multiplex PCR; TCRdb's copy has only in-frame clones and lacks some. The repertoire holds approximately 140,000 clones, with around 80% as singletons. The rearrangement joins TRBV7-9 to TRBJ2-1; 12 bases match TRBD1. Sequenced material: PBMCs. The sequence came from a man between 18 and 35 years old in good health and CMV-seropositive. Here the CDR3 DNA reads TGTGCCAGCAGCTTAATCGGGACAGGGGGCTATGAGCAGTTCTTC. Protein sequence: CASSLIGTGGYEQFF.